What follows is one T cell receptor beta chain and its context. The CDR3 is 15 residues long. Germline-derived CDR1 and CDR2 are LGHDT and YNNKEL (reference sequence). The sample belongs to a study of blood T cell repertoires in COVID-19. Overall study context: Spain, Italy and the United States supplied samples that represented acute and convalescent COVID-19. The cDNA or gDNA used as material had been derived from T cells, B-cell-depleted T cells, or PBMCs.

In the authors' workflow: Reference gene primer amplification yielded estimated nucleated cell counts. TCRdb's copy holds only in-frame clones and misses some; the assay was immunoSEQ multiplex PCR. That table gives V, J and clone size, and the DNA gave D and trimming. Here the sample spans approximately 120,000 clones, around 88% being singletons. The chain uses TRBV3-1 (or the pseudogene TRBV3-2) and TRBJ2-7; 8 bases fit TRBD2. This receptor was identified in an older man with active or convalescent COVID-19. The sequenced sample was peripheral blood. The CDR3 is CATAQAASGLYEQYF. The CDR3 region has the DNA TGTGCAACCGCCCAAGCGGCTAGCGGGCTCTACGAGCAGTACTTC.